A single sample gave rise to the 9 T cell receptor beta chains below, sequenced in a study of identifying expanded T cells in peripheral blood. Repertoires were generated with immunoSEQ multiplex PCR, while TCRdb's copy carries only in-frame clones and drops some. The data contain 70,000 to 95,000 clones, roughly 90% of them singletons. The sample taken for sequencing was blood. All receptors come from a person aged 18 to 70 in good health.

This chain uses TRBV27 with TRBJ1-2; possibly TRBD1 for D (6 bases). The CDR3 is made up of 13 amino acids. Trimming removed 2 bases from V and 5 bases from J, with 9 bases in between. In germline, CDR1 is MNHEY, CDR2 SMNVEV (reference sequence). Written as DNA, the CDR3 is TGTGCCAGCAGTTTAAACAGGGTGTATGGCTACACCTTC. It codes for CASSLNRVYGYTF.

This clone was found once. The rearrangement joins TRBV19 to TRBJ2-5; the D is unclear. Germline V CDR1 and CDR2: LNHDA, SQIVND (reference sequence). This CDR3 is 13 amino acids long. The V and J ends lost 4 bases and 3 bases respectively, with 9 bases between them. CDR3 in amino acids: CASSRHSEETQYF. The CDR3 DNA reads TGTGCCAGTAGTAGGCACTCAGAAGAGACCCAGTACTTC.

V and J are TRBV14 and TRBJ2-7; possibly TRBD1 for D (6 bases). The CDR3 has 15 residues. The V gene's germline CDR1 is SGHDN and CDR2 FVKESK. The germline V and J ends were trimmed by 0 bases and 2 bases, with 11 bases remaining between them. The CDR3 spells CASSQDWDNTYEQYF. CDR3 DNA: TGTGCCAGCAGCCAAGATTGGGACAATACCTACGAGCAGTACTTC.

This clone has a single count. The J gene is TRBJ1-6, the V gene TRBV14; D unresolved. The germline CDR1 and CDR2 sequences are SGHDN and FVKESK. V shed 2 bases and J shed 5 bases, with 13 bases lying between them. This CDR3 has 16 amino acids. This chain's CDR3 is CASSQRSWDHNSPLHF. CDR3 coding DNA: TGTGCCAGCAGCCAACGTTCCTGGGATCATAATTCACCCCTCCACTTT.

This sequence joins TRBV5-5 and TRBJ1-4; maybe TRBD1 (5 bases). The CDR3 has 14 residues. Looked up from germline, CDR1 is SGHKS and CDR2 is YYEKEE (reference sequence). Trimming removed 1 base at V and 5 bases at J, with 9 bases between. The CDR3 here is CASSLTGENEKLFF. For the CDR3, the DNA is TGTGCCAGCAGCTTGACAGGCGAGAATGAAAAACTGTTTTTT. The variable domain in full, completed from reference TRBV5-5 and TRBJ1-4, reads DAGVTQSPTHLIKTRGQQVTLRCSPISGHKSVSWYQQVLGQGPQFIFQYYEKEERGRGNFPDRFSARQFPNYSSELNVNALLLGDSALYLCASSLTGENEKLFFGSGTQLSVL.

The chain uses TRBV6-4 and TRBJ2-3; 9 bases match TRBD1. The V gene's germline CDR1 is MRHNA and CDR2 SNTAGT. CDR3 length: 15 residues. V lost 3 bases to trimming and J lost 0 bases; unmatched junction nucleotides: 1. The CDR3 DNA is TGTGCCAGCAGTGAAGGGACAGGGAGCACAGATACGCAGTATTTT. Translating it yields CASSEGTGSTDTQYF.

The chain carries TRBV4-3 and TRBJ2-4; D is ambiguous. The CDR3 totals 14 residues. Germline V gene data show CDR1 as LGHNA and CDR2 as YSLEER. V was shortened by 4 bases and J by 6 bases, with 13 bases between the two germline ends. CDR3 in amino acids: CASSRGESGNIQYF. CDR3 nucleotide sequence: TGCGCCAGCAGCCGTGGAGAAAGTGGAAACATTCAGTACTTC.

The CDR3, as DNA: TGTGCCACCAGTCCATTCCGGACAGAGATAGCCAAAAACATTCAGTACTTC. Its translation is CATSPFRTEIAKNIQYF. The chain carries TRBV15 and TRBJ2-4; D is perhaps TRBD1 (6 bases). Germline CDR1 LNHNV, CDR2 YYDKDF (reference sequence). The CDR3 has 17 amino acids. With 6 bases removed from V and 0 bases from J, the gap between germline ends came to 18 bases.

The V gene is TRBV2, the J gene TRBJ2-7; 11 positions agree with TRBD1. This CDR3 spans 17 amino acids. Germline values: CDR1 SNHLY, CDR2 FYNNEI. The ends lost 6 bases at V and 2 bases at J; junction bases unmatched: 12. Here the CDR3 DNA reads TGTGCCAGCAGCGCCGGCATTCCGGGACAGGGGGCCTACGAGCAGTACTTC. Its protein is CASSAGIPGQGAYEQYF.